The 15 T cell receptor beta chains given below trace back to one sample, sequenced in a study of shared clonotypes between healthy human individuals. CD45RO-negative cells were positively selected for CCR7, leaving out terminally differentiated effector memory CD45RA+ cells. Produced via immunoSEQ multiplex PCR; TCRdb's table is partial and in-frame only. This sample has 1.5 million to 2.5 million clones, with just under 95% found just once. Sequenced input: naive CD8+ T cells sorted from blood. The origin of the receptors is a man younger than 35 in good health.

Concerning this clone itself: Other DNA sequences of this sample code for an identical CDR3. The chain employs TRBV27 and TRBJ2-7; D not resolved. V lost 3 bases and J lost 0, with 12 bases in between. From germline, CDR1 is MNHEY and CDR2 SMNVEV (reference sequence). The CDR3 is 15 amino acids. The CDR3 DNA is TGTGCCAGCAGTTTCTTTTCAGGAAGCTCCTACGAGCAGTACTTC. This sequence encodes CASSFFSGSSYEQYF.

The CDR3 here is CASSPPGGVGNSPLHF. CDR3 nucleotide sequence: TGTGCCAGCAGCCCCCCCGGGGGGGTAGGCAATTCACCCCTCCACTTT. The chain uses TRBV4-2 and TRBJ1-6, with D possibly matching TRBD1 (5 bases). CDR1 and CDR2 from the germline V gene are LGHNA and YNFKEQ. This CDR3 has 16 amino acids. Trimming removed 4 bases from V and 7 bases from J, with 17 bases in between.

This chain uses TRBV7-2 with TRBJ1-1, with 7 bases lining up with TRBD1. Germline V gene data show CDR1 as SGHTA and CDR2 as FQGNSA. The V gene end was trimmed by 0 bases and the J gene end by 6 bases; junction bases not matched to a gene: 7. This CDR3 has 15 residues. The CDR3 coding sequence is TGTGCCAGCAGCTTAGCGGAAGGGGGCAGAGCTGAAGCTTTCTTT. Its protein product is CASSLAEGGRAEAFF.

The genes are TRBV6-5 and TRBJ2-3; the D is unclear. Germline V gene data show CDR1 as MNHEY and CDR2 as SVGAGI. This CDR3 contains 14 residues. V shed 4 bases and J shed 2 bases, with 10 bases lying between them. The CDR3 region has the DNA TGTGCCAGCAGTTCGAGACTCACCACAGATACGCAGTATTTT. Amino acids: CASSSRLTTDTQYF.

The rearrangement uses TRBV6-1 and TRBJ1-1; D might be TRBD1 (6 bases). The germline V and J ends were trimmed by 7 bases and 5 bases, with 14 bases remaining between them. Germline CDR1 and CDR2: MNHNS and SASEGT. The CDR3 spans 13 residues. CDR3 DNA sequence: TGTGCCAGCAATGAGGGGGTGAGAACTGAAGCTTTCTTT. It translates to CASNEGVRTEAFF.

The rearrangement joins TRBV5-5 to TRBJ2-2, with 11 bases lining up with TRBD2. With 4 bases clipped from V and 0 bases from J, the junction kept 11 bases outside the gene matches. The germline V gene has CDR1 SGHKS and CDR2 YYEKEE (reference sequence). The CDR3 has 19 residues. This CDR3 reads CASSRRLLAGGPNTGELFF. In DNA form, the CDR3 reads TGTGCCAGCAGCCGTCGCCTCCTAGCGGGGGGACCGAACACCGGGGAGCTGTTTTTT.

The rearrangement uses TRBV7-2 and TRBJ2-5, with 11 nucleotides matching TRBD2. CDR1 is SGHTA and CDR2 is FQGNSA in the germline V gene. This CDR3 is 19 amino acids long. The ends lost 4 bases at V and 4 bases at J; junction bases unmatched: 17. The CDR3 region is CASSWTPQLAGGPAETQYF. DNA of the CDR3: TGTGCCAGCAGCTGGACCCCCCAGCTAGCGGGGGGCCCGGCAGAGACCCAGTACTTC.

The genes are TRBV19 and TRBJ2-7, with D maybe TRBD1 (6 bases). The ends were cut back, 5 bases at V and 3 bases at J, with 11 bases in the middle. Germline lookup yields CDR1 LNHDA and CDR2 SQIVND (reference sequence). The CDR3 loop spans 13 amino acids. The CDR3 bases are TGTGCCAGTAGTGCCACAGGGTACTACGAGCAGTACTTC. This gives the protein CASSATGYYEQYF. Complete variable domain (other parts from reference TRBV19 and TRBJ2-7): DGGITQSPKYLFRKEGQNVTLSCEQNLNHDAMYWYRQDPGQGLRLIYYSQIVNDFQKGDIAEGYSVSREKKESFPLTVTSAQKNPTAFYLCASSATGYYEQYFGPGTRLTVT.

V gene TRBV4-3 combines with J gene TRBJ2-3, with a possible D match to TRBD2 (5 bases). The CDR3 runs 15 residues. The germline V gene has CDR1 LGHNA and CDR2 YSLEER. Deletions cut 1 base from V and 4 bases from J, with 12 bases between. This CDR3 reads CASSQGIEGADTQYF. For the CDR3, the DNA is TGCGCCAGCAGCCAAGGAATAGAGGGAGCAGATACGCAGTATTTT.

The chain recombines TRBV7-9 with TRBJ2-7; D perhaps matches TRBD2 (6 bases). The CDR3 consists of 16 residues. Trimming pared 2 bases from V and 0 bases from J, leaving 14 bases between. Germline CDR1 and CDR2: SEHNR and FQNEAQ (reference sequence). CDR3 bases: TGTGCCAGCAGCTTACCTCCCGGGGGAGTCTCCTACGAGCAGTACTTC. This encodes CASSLPPGGVSYEQYF.

The V and J genes are TRBV5-1 and TRBJ2-5; 9 bases align to TRBD2. The CDR3 extends over 18 amino acids. Germline values: CDR1 SGHRS, CDR2 YFSETQ. The V gene end was trimmed by 3 bases and the J gene end by 5 bases; junction bases not matched to a gene: 17. For the CDR3, the DNA is TGCGCCAGCAGCTCCGCAACCCCGATAGCGGGAGATTGGGAGACCCAGTACTTC. It yields the protein CASSSATPIAGDWETQYF.

The rearrangement uses TRBV27 and TRBJ2-5, with D maybe TRBD1 (6 bases). The ends were cut back, 5 bases at V and 2 bases at J, with 18 bases in the middle. The CDR3 is 16 amino acids. Germline CDR1 is MNHEY and CDR2 is SMNVEV (reference sequence). The DNA of the CDR3 is TGTGCCAGCAGTCCCCTTCTGACAGGAATGCAAGAGACCCAGTACTTC. It specifies CASSPLLTGMQETQYF.

The chain links TRBV6-5 to TRBJ2-5; D gene ambiguous. Trimming cost V 1 base and J 2 bases, with 11 bases left between them. CDR3 length: 15 residues. Germline assignment: CDR1 MNHEY and CDR2 SVGAGI. The CDR3 sequence is CASSYFRQQQETQYF. The CDR3 region has the DNA TGTGCCAGCAGTTACTTTCGGCAGCAGCAAGAGACCCAGTACTTC.

The V and J genes are TRBV7-3 and TRBJ1-2; a weak D match, TRBD1 (5 bases). The CDR3 loop spans 14 amino acids. Trimming pared 5 bases from V and 2 bases from J, leaving 12 bases between. Germline V lookup: CDR1 SGHTA, CDR2 FQGTGA. CDR3 sequence reads: CASSPGEVNYGYTF. The CDR3 region has the DNA TGTGCCAGCAGCCCGGGGGAGGTCAACTATGGCTACACCTTC.

The chain recombines TRBV10-1 with TRBJ2-7; 9 nucleotides line up with TRBD1. Germline V gives CDR1 WNHNN, CDR2 SYGVQD (reference sequence). There are 15 residues in the CDR3. J lost 3 bases, V lost 2 bases, and 5 bases had no gene match. The CDR3, as DNA: TGCGCCAGCAGTGAGAGATGGGACAGGGACTACGAGCAGTACTTC. This gives the protein CASSERWDRDYEQYF.